A single TCR beta chain is shown here with its context. Its specific antigen is unknown. Per-base quality was not reported, and no clone a single base away is much larger than it. The data belong to a study of early T cells in non-severe SARS-CoV-2 infection (TCRdb year 2021). Some background on the complete study: Bulk RNA from unsorted whole blood was used for TCR sequencing, so alpha and beta chains could not be paired. The full study reports these points: VDJdb matching was skewed toward anti-spike CD8 responses, so virus-specific expansions were likely underestimated and private and CD4 specificities were missed.

The method was 5' RACE. The sample was run on a NextSeq 500. In the TCR library protocol, unique molecular identifiers were attached to individual cDNA molecules to correct for PCR bias and sequencing error. Sequencing covered both TCR alpha and beta chains, and within each sample the abundances of alpha and beta sequences were tightly co-correlated. As for how the authors treated the data: Decombinator V4 was used to perform V gene, J gene and CDR3 annotation of TCR sequences. TCRs were defined as expanded if a significant change between any two time points was detected under a Poisson model with p below 0.0001. TCR abundances were normalised to the total number of TCRs sequenced in each sample and reported as counts per million. VDJdb, accessed 1 November 2021, was searched for CMV, EBV and SARS-CoV-2 annotated TCRs, excluding TCRs annotated for multiple antigens. In-frame beta chains were kept once TCRdb had trimmed the public reads at Q25 with fastp and called clones with MiXCR. Here each entry gathers all rows of one CDR3 protein and keeps the most common genes and DNA. The authors' filters were not applied to this entry. Recorded for this sample are tens of thousands of distinct CDR3 sequences; around 16% of them occurred a single time. Roughly 12% of the sample is in the top ten clones.

A case-control design nested within a healthcare worker cohort in London, UK, was used, with weekly nasopharyngeal swab PCR tests and blood sampling performed. Healthcare workers were recruited during the week of the UK lockdown, between 23 and 31 March 2020, and followed weekly for up to roughly 15 weeks. The TCR sequence derives from an adult who was a healthcare worker with PCR-confirmed SARS-CoV-2 infection or an uninfected control (not recorded which). Input material: whole blood.

Here the CDR3 is given as CASKGTDTEAFF. The DNA sequence follows: TGTGCCAGCAAGGGGACAGACACTGAAGCTTTCTTT. The sequence links TRBV28 to TRBJ1-1, and 7 bases in between align with TRBD1. The germline V gene provides CDR1 MDHEN and CDR2 SYDVKM. Germline trimming amounts to 7 bases on V and 3 bases on J, with 2 as the count of junction bases outside the gene matches. The CDR3 spans 12 residues, from the cysteine through the phenylalanine. The CDR3 DNA has 36 bases and is translated from base 1. With the portions outside the CDR3 filled from the reference TRBV28 and TRBJ1-1 genes, the complete variable region becomes DVKVTQSSRYLVKRTGEKVFLECVQDMDHENMFWYRQDPGLGLRLIYFSYDVKMKEKGDIPEGYSVSREKKERFSLILESASTNQTSMYLCASKGTDTEAFFGQGTRLTVV.